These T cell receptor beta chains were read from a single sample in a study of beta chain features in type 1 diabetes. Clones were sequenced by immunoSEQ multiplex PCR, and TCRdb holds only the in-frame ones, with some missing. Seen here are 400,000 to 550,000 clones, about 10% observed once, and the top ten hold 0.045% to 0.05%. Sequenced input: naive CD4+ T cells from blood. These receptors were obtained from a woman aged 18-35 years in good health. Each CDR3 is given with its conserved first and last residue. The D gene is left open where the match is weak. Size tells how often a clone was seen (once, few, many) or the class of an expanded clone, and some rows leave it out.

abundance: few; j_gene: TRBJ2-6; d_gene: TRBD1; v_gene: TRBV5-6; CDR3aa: CASSKPGQGQSGANVLTF; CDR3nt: TGTGCCAGCAGCAAGCCGGGACAGGGCCAATCCGGGGCCAACGTCCTGACTTTC
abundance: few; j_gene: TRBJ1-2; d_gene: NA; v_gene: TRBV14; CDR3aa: CASSQENTGYGYTF; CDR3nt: TGTGCCAGCAGCCAAGAGAATACTGGCTATGGCTACACCTTC
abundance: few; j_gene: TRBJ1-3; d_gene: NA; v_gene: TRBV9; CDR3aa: CASSSASAGTIYF; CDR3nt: TGTGCCAGCAGCTCCGCCTCCGCAGGGACCATATATTTT
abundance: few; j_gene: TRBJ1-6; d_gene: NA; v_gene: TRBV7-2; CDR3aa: CASSLPPSPLHF; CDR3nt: TGTGCCAGCAGCTTGCCACCCTCACCCCTCCACTTT
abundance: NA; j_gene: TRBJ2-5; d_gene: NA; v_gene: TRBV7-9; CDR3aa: CASSFTGRKGETQYF; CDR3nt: TGTGCCAGCAGCTTCACAGGGAGAAAGGGAGAGACCCAGTACTTC
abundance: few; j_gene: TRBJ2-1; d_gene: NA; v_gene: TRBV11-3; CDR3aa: CASSGQAYNEQFF; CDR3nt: TGTGCCAGCAGCGGTCAGGCTTACAATGAGCAGTTCTTC
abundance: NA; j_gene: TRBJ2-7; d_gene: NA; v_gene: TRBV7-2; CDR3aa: CASSPQQGQTYEQYF; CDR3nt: TGTGCCAGCAGCCCCCAGCAGGGGCAGACCTACGAGCAGTACTTC
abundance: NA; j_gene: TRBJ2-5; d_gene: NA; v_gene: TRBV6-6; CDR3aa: CASSPPTHETQYF; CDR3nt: TGTGCCAGCAGTCCCCCGACCCACGAGACCCAGTACTTC
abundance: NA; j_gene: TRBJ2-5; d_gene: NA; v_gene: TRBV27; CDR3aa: CASKEIGSYQETQYF; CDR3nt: TGTGCCAGCAAGGAGATTGGGTCGTACCAAGAGACCCAGTACTTC
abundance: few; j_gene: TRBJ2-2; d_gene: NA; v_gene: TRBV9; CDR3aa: CASSVALGAGELFF; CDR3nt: TGTGCCAGCAGCGTAGCCTTGGGGGCCGGGGAGCTGTTTTTT
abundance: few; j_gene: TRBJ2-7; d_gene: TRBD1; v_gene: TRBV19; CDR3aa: CARRQGASSYEQYF; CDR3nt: TGTGCCAGACGCCAGGGGGCAAGCTCCTACGAGCAGTACTTC
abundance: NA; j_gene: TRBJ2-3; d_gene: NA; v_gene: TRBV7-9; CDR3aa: CASSVGTGHTDTQYF; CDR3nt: TGTGCCAGCAGCGTGGGCACAGGGCACACAGATACGCAGTATTTT
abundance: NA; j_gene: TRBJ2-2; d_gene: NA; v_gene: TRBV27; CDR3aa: CASKYTGGSGELFF; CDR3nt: TGTGCCAGCAAATACACCGGAGGGTCCGGGGAGCTGTTTTTT
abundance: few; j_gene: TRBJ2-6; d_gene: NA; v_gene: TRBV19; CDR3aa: CASRQSGSNVLTF; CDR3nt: TGTGCCAGTAGGCAGTCTGGTTCCAACGTCCTGACTTTC
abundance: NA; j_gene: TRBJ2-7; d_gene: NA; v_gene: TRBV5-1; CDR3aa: CASSLAGSYEQYF; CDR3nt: TGCGCCAGCAGCTTAGCAGGCTCCTACGAGCAGTACTTC
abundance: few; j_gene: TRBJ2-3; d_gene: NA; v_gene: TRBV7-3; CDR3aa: CASSWARGDTQYF; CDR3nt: TGTGCCAGCAGCTGGGCCAGGGGAGATACGCAGTATTTT
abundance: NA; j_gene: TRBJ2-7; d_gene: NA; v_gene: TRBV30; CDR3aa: CAWGARWPLTYEQYF; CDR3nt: TGTGCCTGGGGGGCTAGGTGGCCTCTTACCTACGAGCAGTACTTC
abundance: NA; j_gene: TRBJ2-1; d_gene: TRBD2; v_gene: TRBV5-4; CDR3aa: CASSQESSGSDRSYNEQFF; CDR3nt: TGTGCCAGCAGCCAAGAATCTAGCGGGAGCGACCGCTCCTACAATGAGCAGTTCTTC
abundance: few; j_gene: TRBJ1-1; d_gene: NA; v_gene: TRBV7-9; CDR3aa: CASRPGTWNTEAFF; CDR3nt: TGTGCCAGCAGGCCCGGGACTTGGAACACTGAAGCTTTCTTT
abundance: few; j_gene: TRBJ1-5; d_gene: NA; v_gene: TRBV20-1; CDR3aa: CSATRQPQHF; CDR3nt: TGCAGTGCTACCCGTCAGCCCCAGCATTTT
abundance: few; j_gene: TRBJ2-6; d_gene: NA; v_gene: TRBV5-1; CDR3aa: CASGSSSTGANVLTF; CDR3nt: TGCGCCAGCGGGAGTTCATCGACTGGGGCCAACGTCCTGACTTTC
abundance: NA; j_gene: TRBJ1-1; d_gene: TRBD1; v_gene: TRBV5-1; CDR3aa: CASSLMDRAEAFF; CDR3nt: TGCGCCAGCAGCTTGATGGACAGGGCTGAAGCTTTCTTT
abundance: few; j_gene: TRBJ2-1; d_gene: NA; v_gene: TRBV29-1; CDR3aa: CSVGRGTNEQFF; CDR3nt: TGCAGCGTTGGGCGCGGGACGAATGAGCAGTTCTTC
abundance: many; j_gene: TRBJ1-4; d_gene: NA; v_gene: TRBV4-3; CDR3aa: CASSQGRRRGSEKLFF; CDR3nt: TGCGCCAGCAGCCAAGGTCGTAGGAGGGGATCTGAAAAACTGTTTTTT
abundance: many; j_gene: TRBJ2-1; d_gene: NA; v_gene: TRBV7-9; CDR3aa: CASSLEGSIVHEQFF; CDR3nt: TGTGCCAGCAGCTTAGAGGGATCAATAGTTCATGAGCAGTTCTTC
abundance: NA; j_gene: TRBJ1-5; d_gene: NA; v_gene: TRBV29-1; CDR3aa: CSVMDSNQPQHF; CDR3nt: TGCAGCGTCATGGACAGCAATCAGCCCCAGCATTTT
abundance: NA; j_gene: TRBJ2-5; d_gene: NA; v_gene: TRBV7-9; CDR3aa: CASSLVRETQYF; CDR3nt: TGTGCCAGCAGCTTAGTTCGCGAGACCCAGTACTTC
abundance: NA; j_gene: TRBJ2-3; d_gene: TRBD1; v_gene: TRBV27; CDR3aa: CASSSPRQGTPTQYF; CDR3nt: TGTGCCAGCAGTTCCCCTCGACAGGGGACCCCTACGCAGTATTTT
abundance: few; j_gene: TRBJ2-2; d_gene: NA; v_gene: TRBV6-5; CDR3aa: CASTVPHTGELFF; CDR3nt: TGTGCCAGCACCGTGCCCCACACCGGGGAGCTGTTTTTT
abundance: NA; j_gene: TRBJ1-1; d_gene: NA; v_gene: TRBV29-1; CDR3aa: CSAEVVNTEAFF; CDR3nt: TGCAGCGCTGAGGTAGTGAACACTGAAGCTTTCTTT
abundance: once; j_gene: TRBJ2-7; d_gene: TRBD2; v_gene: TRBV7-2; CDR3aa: CASSRMEAGGYEQYF; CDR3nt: TGTGCCAGCAGCCGCATGGAAGCGGGGGGCTACGAGCAGTACTTC
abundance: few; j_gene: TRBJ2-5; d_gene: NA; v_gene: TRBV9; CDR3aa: CASSVWKRRETQYF; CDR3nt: TGTGCCAGCAGCGTATGGAAGCGCCGAGAGACCCAGTACTTC
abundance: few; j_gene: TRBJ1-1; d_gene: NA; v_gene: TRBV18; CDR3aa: CASSPANQGENTEAFF; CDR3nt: TGTGCCAGCTCACCAGCGAACCAGGGTGAGAACACTGAAGCTTTCTTT
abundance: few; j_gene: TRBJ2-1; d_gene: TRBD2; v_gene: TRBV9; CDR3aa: CASSVAGGNEQFF; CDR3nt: TGTGCCAGCAGCGTAGCGGGGGGGAATGAGCAGTTCTTC
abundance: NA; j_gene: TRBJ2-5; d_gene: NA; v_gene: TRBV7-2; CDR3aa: CASSYSRQETQYF; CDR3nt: TGTGCCAGCAGCTACTCCCGACAAGAGACCCAGTACTTC
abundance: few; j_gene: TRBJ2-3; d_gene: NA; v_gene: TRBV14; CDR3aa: CASSHADTQYF; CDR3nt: TGTGCCAGCAGCCATGCAGATACGCAGTATTTT
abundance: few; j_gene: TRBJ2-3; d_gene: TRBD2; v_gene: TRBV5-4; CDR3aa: CASSSQRGDTDTQYF; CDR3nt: TGTGCCAGCAGCTCCCAACGGGGGGACACAGATACGCAGTATTTT
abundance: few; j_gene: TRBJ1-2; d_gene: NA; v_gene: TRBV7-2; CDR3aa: CASSLALGANYGYTF; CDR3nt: TGTGCCAGCAGCTTAGCCCTGGGGGCAAACTATGGCTACACCTTC
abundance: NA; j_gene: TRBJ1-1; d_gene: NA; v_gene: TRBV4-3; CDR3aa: CASSLRPGEAFF; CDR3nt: TGCGCCAGCAGCCTACGCCCAGGGGAAGCTTTCTTT
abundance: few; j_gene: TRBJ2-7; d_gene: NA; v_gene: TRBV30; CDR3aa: CAWSFTGPYSYEQYF; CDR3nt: TGTGCCTGGAGTTTTACGGGACCTTACTCCTACGAGCAGTACTTC
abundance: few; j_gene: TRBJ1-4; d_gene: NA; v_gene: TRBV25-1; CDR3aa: CASSESPLRKLFF; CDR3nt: TGTGCCAGCAGTGAATCCCCCCTCCGTAAACTGTTTTTT
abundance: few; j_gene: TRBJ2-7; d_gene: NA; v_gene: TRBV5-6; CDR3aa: CASSLVWTATYEQYF; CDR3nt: TGTGCCAGCAGCTTGGTTTGGACAGCCACCTACGAGCAGTACTTC
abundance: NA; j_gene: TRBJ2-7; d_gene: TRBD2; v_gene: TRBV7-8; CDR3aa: CASSLPPSGSLHEQYF; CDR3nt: TGTGCCAGCAGCTTACCTCCAAGCGGGAGTCTACACGAGCAGTACTTC
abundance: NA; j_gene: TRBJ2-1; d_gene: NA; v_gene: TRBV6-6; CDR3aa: CASTPSGYNEQFF; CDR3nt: TGTGCCAGCACCCCCTCTGGGTACAATGAGCAGTTCTTC
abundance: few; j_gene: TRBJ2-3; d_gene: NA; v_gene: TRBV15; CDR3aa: CATSRDITGVADTQYF; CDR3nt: TGTGCCACCAGCAGAGATATCACTGGGGTCGCAGATACGCAGTATTTT
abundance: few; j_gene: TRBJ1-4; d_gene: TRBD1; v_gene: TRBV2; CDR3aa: CASRDREGEKLFF; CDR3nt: TGTGCCAGCAGGGACAGGGAAGGTGAAAAACTGTTTTTT
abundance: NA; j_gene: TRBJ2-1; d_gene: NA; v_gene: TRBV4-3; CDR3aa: CASSPTNRLF; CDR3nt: TGCGCCAGCAGCCCCACCAATAGGCTCTTC
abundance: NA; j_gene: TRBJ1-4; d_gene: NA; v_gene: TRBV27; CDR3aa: CASSFPWTEVNEKLFF; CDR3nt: TGTGCCAGCAGTTTCCCGTGGACGGAAGTTAATGAAAAACTGTTTTTT
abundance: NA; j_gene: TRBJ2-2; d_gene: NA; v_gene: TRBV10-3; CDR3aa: CAIRERLGAGELFF; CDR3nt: TGTGCCATCAGGGAAAGGCTGGGCGCCGGGGAGCTGTTTTTT
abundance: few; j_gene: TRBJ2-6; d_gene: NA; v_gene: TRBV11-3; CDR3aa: CASSLRDRTLTF; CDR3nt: TGTGCCAGCAGCCTACGAGACAGGACCCTGACTTTC
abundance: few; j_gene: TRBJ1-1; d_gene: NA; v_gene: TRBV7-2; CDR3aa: CASSFRNTEAFF; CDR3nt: TGTGCCAGCAGCTTTCGGAACACTGAAGCTTTCTTT
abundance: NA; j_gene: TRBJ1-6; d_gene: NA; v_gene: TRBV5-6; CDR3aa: CASSGYSESFTPLHF; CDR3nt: TGTGCCAGCTCTGGTTACAGCGAGTCCTTTACACCCCTCCACTTT
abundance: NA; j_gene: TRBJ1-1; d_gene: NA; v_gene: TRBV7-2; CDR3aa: CASSSQGRSEAFF; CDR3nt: TGTGCCAGCAGCTCCCAGGGTCGGAGTGAAGCTTTCTTT
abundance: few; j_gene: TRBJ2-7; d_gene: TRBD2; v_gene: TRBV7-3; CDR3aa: CASSLASGRYEQYF; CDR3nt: TGTGCCAGCAGCTTAGCTAGCGGGAGATACGAGCAGTACTTC